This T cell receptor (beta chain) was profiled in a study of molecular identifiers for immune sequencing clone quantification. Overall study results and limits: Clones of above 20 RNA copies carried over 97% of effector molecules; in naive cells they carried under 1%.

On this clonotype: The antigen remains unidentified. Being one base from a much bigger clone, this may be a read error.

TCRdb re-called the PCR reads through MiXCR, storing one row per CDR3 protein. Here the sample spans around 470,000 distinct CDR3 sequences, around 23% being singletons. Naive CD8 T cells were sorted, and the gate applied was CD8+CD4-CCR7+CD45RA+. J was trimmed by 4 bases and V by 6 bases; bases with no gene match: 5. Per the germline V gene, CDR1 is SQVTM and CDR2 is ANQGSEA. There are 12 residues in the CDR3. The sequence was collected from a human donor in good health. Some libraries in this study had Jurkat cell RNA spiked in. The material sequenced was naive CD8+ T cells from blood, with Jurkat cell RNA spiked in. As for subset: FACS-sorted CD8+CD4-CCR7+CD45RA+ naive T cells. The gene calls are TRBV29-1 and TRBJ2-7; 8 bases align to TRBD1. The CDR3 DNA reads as TGCAGCGTGCCAGGGGGCAAATACGAGCAGTACTTC. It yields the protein CSVPGGKYEQYF.